The present T cell receptor (beta chain) was sequenced within a study of a mutant IDH1 vaccine in newly diagnosed glioma. Study as a whole: Standard pretreatment was either radiotherapy, temozolomide, or, for most, radiochemotherapy with temozolomide. Notes on the study in general: Top peripheral T cell clonotype shifts appeared unrelated to pseudoprogression.

Time point specified: week 23, last vaccination. With topical imiquimod, each dose of the vaccine consisted of 300 ug of mutant IDH1 20-mer peptide. About this clone: Its cognate antigen is unknown.

CDR3 size: 14 residues. CDR1 and CDR2 from the germline V gene are SGHNT and YYREEE (reference sequence). V gave up 4 bases and J gave up 8 bases; unmatched junction bases: 8. Measured with immunoSEQ multiplex PCR; TCRdb has only the in-frame clones, and not every one. Of approximately 60,000 clones detected, over 70% appear once; the ten largest clones hold about 1.3%. The sample consisted of PBMCs, taken from a glioma patient whose treatment included an IDH1 peptide vaccine. This chain uses TRBV5-4 with TRBJ1-4; 7 bases agree with TRBD1. This TCR was recovered from a man aged 40-55 years with glioma. The CDR3 region is CASSTRTGGEKLFF. DNA of the CDR3: TGTGCCAGCAGCACGAGGACAGGCGGGGAAAAACTGTTTTTT.